The rows below give T cell receptor beta chains drawn from one sample of a study of blood T cell repertoires in COVID-19. Profiling relied on immunoSEQ multiplex PCR, and the TCRdb table lists in-frame clones only, not all of them. The table lists approximately 130,000 clones, about four fifths of them singletons, with over 15% in the top ten. Source material: peripheral blood. All receptors come from a man older than 75 with acute or convalescent COVID-19. Each CDR3 is given with its conserved first and last residue. The D gene is left open where the match is weak. Only part of the rows carry a size: once, few, many, or a class if the clone is expanded.

>TRBV6-6|.|TRBJ2-3|TRBD2
CASSPPGGGRGPDTQYF
TGTGCCAGCAGTCCTCCCGGGGGGGGTCGGGGTCCAGATACGCAGTATTTT
>TRBV7-9|.|TRBJ2-6|.
CASNRQSSGANVLTF
TGTGCCAGCAACAGACAGTCCTCTGGGGCCAACGTCCTGACTTTC
>TRBV11-2|.|TRBJ2-7|.
CASTYTGGGAYEQYF
TGTGCCAGCACCTACACCGGAGGGGGGGCCTACGAGCAGTACTTC
>TRBV19|.|TRBJ2-1|.
CASSIDHGGTYNEQFF
TGTGCCAGTAGTATAGATCACGGGGGAACCTACAATGAGCAGTTCTTC
>TRBV27|few|TRBJ1-1|TRBD1
CASSFWGQGAEAFF
TGTGCCAGCAGTTTTTGGGGACAGGGGGCAGAAGCTTTCTTT
>TRBV30|once|TRBJ1-2|TRBD1
CAWSPGQGGGYTF
TGTGCCTGGAGTCCGGGACAGGGTGGAGGCTACACCTTC
>TRBV12-3/TRBV12-4|once|TRBJ2-7|.
CASSFSGTGFPDF
TGTGCCAGCAGTTTCTCGGGCACGGGATTCCCCGACTTC
>TRBV4-3|.|TRBJ2-1|TRBD1
CASSLGTGRHEQFF
TGCGCCAGCAGCCTGGGGACAGGGAGGCATGAGCAGTTCTTC
>TRBV6-6|.|TRBJ1-5|.
CASSSDQPQHF
TGTGCCAGCAGTTCAGATCAGCCCCAGCATTTT
>TRBV5-4|once|TRBJ1-1|.
CASSFSLVGQNTEAFF
TGTGCCAGCAGCTTCAGTTTGGTAGGACAGAACACTGAAGCTTTCTTT
>TRBV4-2|.|TRBJ2-1|TRBD2
CASSQDLALAGGRDEQFF
TGTGCCAGCAGCCAAGATTTAGCGTTAGCGGGGGGCCGGGATGAGCAGTTCTTC
>TRBV3-1/TRBV3-2|.|TRBJ1-3|.
CASSHTYAGVSSGNTIYF
TGTGCCAGCAGCCATACATATGCGGGGGTTAGCTCTGGAAACACCATATATTTT
>TRBV11-2|.|TRBJ1-1|.
CASSLSGMNTEAFF
TGTGCCAGCAGCCTAAGCGGGATGAACACTGAAGCTTTCTTT
>TRBV6-5|.|TRBJ1-5|.
CASTKTDSNQPQHF
TGTGCCAGCACTAAGACAGATAGCAATCAGCCCCAGCATTTT
>TRBV5-1|.|TRBJ1-1|TRBD1
CASSFTGEWDTEAFF
TGCGCCAGCAGCTTTACAGGGGAATGGGACACTGAAGCTTTCTTT
>TRBV28|few|TRBJ2-1|.
CASSLSRQGMIF
TGTGCCAGCAGCCTCTCCCGTCAGGGTATGATCTTC
>TRBV20-1|.|TRBJ1-5|.
CSASSQGFNQPQHF
TGCAGTGCTAGTTCTCAGGGTTTCAATCAGCCCCAGCATTTT
>TRBV5-1|few|TRBJ1-4|.
CASRRGTGATNEKLFF
TGCGCCAGCAGGCGGGGCACGGGTGCAACTAATGAAAAACTGTTTTTT
>TRBV28|.|TRBJ2-7|TRBD1
CASTQTLRGQQYF
TGTGCCAGCACCCAAACCCTAAGGGGGCAGCAGTACTTC
>TRBV16|.|TRBJ2-5|TRBD2
CASSQHRLAGGQETQYF
TGTGCCAGCAGCCAACACCGACTAGCGGGCGGTCAAGAGACCCAGTACTTC
>TRBV19|.|TRBJ2-7|.
CASSIEWGPYYEQYF
TGTGCCAGTAGTATTGAATGGGGCCCGTACTACGAGCAGTACTTC
>TRBV12-3/TRBV12-4|few|TRBJ2-5|.
CASSSGVQETQYF
TGTGCCAGCAGTTCCGGGGTCCAAGAGACCCAGTACTTC
>TRBV28|.|TRBJ1-1|TRBD1
CASSLPPWTGNQVSFKAFF
TGTGCCAGCAGTCTACCTCCGTGGACAGGGAATCAAGTTTCCTTCAAAGCTTTCTTT
>TRBV7-2|.|TRBJ2-1|TRBD2
CASSLYRGGMAYNEQFF
TGTGCCAGCAGCTTATACCGGGGGGGCATGGCCTACAATGAGCAGTTCTTC
>TRBV7-8|.|TRBJ2-7|.
CASSLQGSSYEQYF
TGTGCCAGCAGCTTACAGGGAAGCTCCTACGAGCAGTACTTC
>TRBV5-1|few|TRBJ1-2|TRBD1
CASSGTANYGYTF
TGCGCCAGCAGCGGGACAGCAAACTATGGCTACACCTTC
>TRBV24-1|few|TRBJ2-3|TRBD2
CATSDPGLAGGDTQYF
TGTGCCACCAGTGACCCCGGACTAGCGGGGGGAGATACGCAGTATTTT
>TRBV15|.|TRBJ2-6|.
CATSRPTQGTGANVLTF
TGTGCCACCAGCAGACCAACGCAGGGGACTGGGGCCAACGTCCTGACTTTC
>TRBV12-3/TRBV12-4|.|TRBJ1-2|.
CASTRWGDGYTF
TGTGCCAGCACCCGTTGGGGCGATGGCTACACCTTC
>TRBV18|many|TRBJ2-7|TRBD1
CASSRRDRDEQYF
TGTGCCAGCTCACGACGGGACAGGGACGAGCAGTACTTC
>TRBV5-1|.|TRBJ2-2|.
CASSLPTAASGGELFF
TGCGCCAGCAGCTTGCCCACCGCAGCGTCGGGCGGGGAGCTGTTTTTT
>TRBV11-2|.|TRBJ1-3|TRBD1
CASSKSPDRAGNTIYF
TGTGCCAGCAGCAAAAGTCCCGACAGGGCTGGAAACACCATATATTTT
>TRBV11-2|.|TRBJ2-3|.
CASSLGGSFTDTQYF
TGTGCCAGCAGCTTAGGAGGGTCTTTCACAGATACGCAGTATTTT
>TRBV28|.|TRBJ2-6|TRBD2
CASSYPGGTGANVLTF
TGTGCCAGCAGTTACCCGGGAGGGACTGGGGCCAACGTCCTGACTTTC
>TRBV7-8|.|TRBJ2-7|TRBD1
CASSRTAGQGLYEQYF
TGTGCCAGCAGCCGGACAGCGGGACAGGGGTTGTACGAGCAGTACTTC
>TRBV11-2|.|TRBJ2-6|TRBD2
CASSSLGRESSGANVLTF
TGTGCCAGCAGCTCTCTGGGGAGGGAGAGCTCTGGGGCCAACGTCCTGACTTTC
>TRBV19|.|TRBJ1-1|.
CASSIQGMGNTEAFF
TGTGCCAGTAGTATACAGGGGATGGGGAACACTGAAGCTTTCTTT
>TRBV28|.|TRBJ2-7|.
CASSTPVRLIFSYEQYF
TGTGCCAGCAGTACCCCAGTCCGATTAATCTTCTCCTACGAGCAGTACTTC
>TRBV2|once|TRBJ1-1|.
CASIETRYTEAFF
TGTGCCAGCATTGAAACCAGATACACTGAAGCTTTCTTT
>TRBV28|.|TRBJ1-2|TRBD1
CASSLTGLRGYTF
TGTGCCAGCAGCCTGACAGGGCTTCGCGGCTACACCTTC
>TRBV27|few|TRBJ2-2|.
CASSFSSTGELFF
TGTGCCAGCAGTTTCTCCTCCACCGGGGAGCTGTTTTTT
>TRBV11-2|.|TRBJ2-7|.
CASSSGIAEEQYF
TGTGCCAGCAGCTCCGGGATTGCGGAAGAGCAGTACTTC
>TRBV5-1|.|TRBJ2-1|TRBD2
CPTSLEGGGALGSRFF
TGCCCCACCAGCTTGGAGGGCGGGGGGGCGTTGGGGAGCCGGTTCTTC
>TRBV2|.|TRBJ2-5|TRBD1
CASTEQGETQYF
TGTGCCAGCACTGAACAGGGGGAGACCCAGTACTTC
>TRBV19|.|TRBJ2-6|.
CASSIDGGPGANVLTF
TGTGCCAGTAGTATAGACGGGGGGCCTGGGGCCAACGTCCTGACTTTC
>TRBV9|few|TRBJ2-5|.
CASSVGLAGETQYF
TGTGCCAGCAGCGTAGGGCTAGCCGGGGAGACCCAGTACTTC
>TRBV5-4|.|TRBJ2-5|.
CASSSRGPQETQYF
TGTGCCAGCAGCTCCAGGGGCCCCCAAGAGACCCAGTACTTC
>TRBV7-2|.|TRBJ2-3|TRBD2
CASSSGGAGDTQYF
TGTGCCAGCAGTAGCGGGGGGGCAGGAGATACGCAGTATTTT
>TRBV19|.|TRBJ1-5|TRBD1
CASSIMRTGNQPQHF
TGTGCCAGTAGTATAATGAGGACAGGGAATCAGCCCCAGCATTTT
>TRBV3-1/TRBV3-2|.|TRBJ2-5|.
CASSLRTVQETQYF
TGTGCCAGCAGCCTACGGACTGTCCAAGAGACCCAGTACTTC
>TRBV6-5|once|TRBJ1-5|.
CASRDGSNQPQHF
TGTGCCAGCCGGGACGGGAGTAATCAGCCCCAGCATTTT
>TRBV5-1|.|TRBJ2-3|TRBD1
CASSFGQGIADTQYF
TGCGCCAGCAGCTTCGGACAGGGTATAGCAGATACGCAGTATTTT
>TRBV19|.|TRBJ1-5|TRBD1
CASSMQTGSGPQHF
TGTGCCAGTAGTATGCAGACAGGGTCGGGCCCCCAGCATTTT
>TRBV19|once|TRBJ1-5|.
CASNTQGHQPQHF
TGTGCCAGTAACACACAGGGTCACCAGCCCCAGCATTTT
>TRBV5-4|.|TRBJ1-1|TRBD1
CASSPGTGVLNTEAFF
TGTGCCAGCAGCCCCGGGACAGGGGTATTAAACACTGAAGCTTTCTTT